The clone carrying this TCR beta chain was detected many times. No antigen is known for it. iRepertoire HTBI primers and Arm-PCR of CDR3 regions built TCR beta libraries. TCRdb independently ran MiXCR on the multiplex PCR reads; one entry per CDR3 protein. Of more than 650,000 distinct CDR3 sequences in the sample, 25% to 30% are singletons; the top ten hold under 50%. As for time point: persistent/refractory GD, antithyroid drugs over 5 years with positive TRAb. From RNA extracted from PBMCs, the TCR library was made. Criteria from the American Thyroid Association guidelines were applied to diagnose Graves' disease. This CDR3 is 15 amino acids long. CDR1 is MNHNS and CDR2 is SASEGT in the germline V gene. The V gene lost 7 bases and the J gene lost 1 base, with 17 bases spanning the gap. This sample was included in a study of regulatory T cells in long-lasting Graves disease. About the study: Patients met the persistent Graves' disease definition after over 5 years of antithyroid drugs with positive TSH receptor antibodies. General study points: Persistent Graves' patients possessed reduced TCR diversity relative to recently diagnosed ones. Shared public clonotypes totalled 2,741 in persistent patients, compared with over 800 in new patients.

The chain employs TRBV6-1 and TRBJ2-7; D may be TRBD1 (6 bases). This sequence originates from a female donor with Graves disease. Source: peripheral blood mononuclear cells (PBMCs), taken when the disease was refractory, from a patient treated with antithyroid drugs. The CDR3 protein is CASKRVGHPSYEQYF. The CDR3 region has the DNA TGTGCCAGCAAAAGAGTGGGACACCCGTCCTACGAGCAGTACTTC.